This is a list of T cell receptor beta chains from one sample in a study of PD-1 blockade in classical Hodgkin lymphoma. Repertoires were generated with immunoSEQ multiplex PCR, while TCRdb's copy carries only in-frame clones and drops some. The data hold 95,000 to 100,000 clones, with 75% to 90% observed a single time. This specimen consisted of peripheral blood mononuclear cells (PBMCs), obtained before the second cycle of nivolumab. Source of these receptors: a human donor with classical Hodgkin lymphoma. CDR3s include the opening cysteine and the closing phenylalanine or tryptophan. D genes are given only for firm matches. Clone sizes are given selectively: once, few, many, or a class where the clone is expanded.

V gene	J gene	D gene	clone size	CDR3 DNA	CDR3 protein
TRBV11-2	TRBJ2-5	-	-	TGTGCCAGCAGGGAAACACAGGGTGGGGAGACCCAGTACTTC	CASRETQGGETQYF
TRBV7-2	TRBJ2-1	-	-	TGTGCCAGCAGCCGGGGGGCGCTGAGCTCCTACAATGAGCAGTTCTTC	CASSRGALSSYNEQFF
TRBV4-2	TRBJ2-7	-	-	TGTGCCAGCAGCCTGCAGGGAGATGTCAACGAGCAGTACTTC	CASSLQGDVNEQYF
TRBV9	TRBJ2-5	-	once	TGTGCCAGCAGCGTAGAGGGGGGGGCCTTCGAGACCCAGTACTTC	CASSVEGGAFETQYF
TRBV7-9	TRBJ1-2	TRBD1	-	TGTGCCAGCAGCTCTAGCATGGGATACAGGGGTGTGGAGGATGGCTACACCTTC	CASSSSMGYRGVEDGYTF
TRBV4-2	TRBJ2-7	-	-	TGTGCCAGCAGCCAAGGTCCGGCGAGCTCCTACGAGCAGTACTTC	CASSQGPASSYEQYF
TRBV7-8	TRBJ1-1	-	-	TGTGCCAGCAGCCTGGGACGGCTTAGGAACACTGAAGCTTTCTTT	CASSLGRLRNTEAFF
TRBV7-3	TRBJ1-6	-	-	TGTGCCAGCCGACGGGGACGGGGCTCACCCCTCCACTTT	CASRRGRGSPLHF
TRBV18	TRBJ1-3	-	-	TGTGCCAGCTCACCAAGCCCCGACTCTGGAAACACCATATATTTT	CASSPSPDSGNTIYF
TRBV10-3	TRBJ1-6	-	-	TGTGCCATCAGTGAGTCAGGCGGACTGGCATTGGGTTCACCCCTCCACTTT	CAISESGGLALGSPLHF
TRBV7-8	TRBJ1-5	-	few	TGTGCCAGCAGCCCGTTTCGGGGGAATCAGCCCCAGCATTTT	CASSPFRGNQPQHF
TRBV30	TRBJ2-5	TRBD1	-	TGTGCCTGGACCCCCTTAGGGACAGTTGAAGAGACCCAGTACTTC	CAWTPLGTVEETQYF
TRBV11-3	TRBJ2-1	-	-	TGTGCCAGCAGCCCCAGGTTGGGGAATGAGCAGTTCTTC	CASSPRLGNEQFF
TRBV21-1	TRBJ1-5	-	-	TGTGCCAGCAGTATCAGGGGGAATCAGCCCCAGCATTTT	CASSIRGNQPQHF
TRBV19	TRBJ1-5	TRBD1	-	TGTGCCAGTAGTGAACAGGGGATTCAGCCCCAGCATTTT	CASSEQGIQPQHF
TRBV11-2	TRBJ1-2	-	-	TGTGCCAGCAGCCCCTCGGCGCGTGGCTACACCTTC	CASSPSARGYTF
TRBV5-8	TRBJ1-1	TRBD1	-	TGTGCCAGCAGCTTGGGGGGACAGCCGACCGCTGAAGCTTTCTTT	CASSLGGQPTAEAFF
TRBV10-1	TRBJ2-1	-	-	TGCGCCAGCAGTGGGCAAGCCAATGAGCAGTTCTTC	CASSGQANEQFF
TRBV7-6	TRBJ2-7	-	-	TGTGCCAGCAGCTTAAGAGGGAATTACGAGCAGTACTTC	CASSLRGNYEQYF
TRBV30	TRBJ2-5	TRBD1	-	TGTGCCTGTGGGACAGTCCAAGAGACCCAGTACTTC	CACGTVQETQYF
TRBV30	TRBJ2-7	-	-	TGTGCCTGGAGTGTACACCAGGGGTACTACGAGCAGTACTTC	CAWSVHQGYYEQYF
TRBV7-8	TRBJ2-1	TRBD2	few	TGTGCCAGCAGCCCCAGCGGGGGTCAAGGAAATGAGCAGTTCTTC	CASSPSGGQGNEQFF
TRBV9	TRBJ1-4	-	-	TGTGCCAGCAGCTCCCGGGGGGATAATGAAAAACTGTTTTTT	CASSSRGDNEKLFF
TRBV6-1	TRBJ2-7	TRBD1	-	TGTGCCAGCAGAACAGGGGGGGAGCAGTACTTC	CASRTGGEQYF
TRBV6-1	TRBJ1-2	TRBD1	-	TGTGCCAGCAGTGATTACCAGGGGGGCTATGGCTACACCTTC	CASSDYQGGYGYTF
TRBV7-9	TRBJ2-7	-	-	TGTGCCAGCAGCTTACTCCCACTCTCCTACGAGCAGTACTTC	CASSLLPLSYEQYF
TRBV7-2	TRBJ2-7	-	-	TGTGCCAGCAGCTTAGTCCCAGTCTACGAGCAGTACTTC	CASSLVPVYEQYF
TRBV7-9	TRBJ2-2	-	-	TGTGCCAGCAGCTTGGGGTTTACCGGGGAGCTGTTTTTT	CASSLGFTGELFF
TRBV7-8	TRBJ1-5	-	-	TGTGCCAGCAGCCCTTTACGACAGGCTAGCAATCAGCCCCAGCATTTT	CASSPLRQASNQPQHF
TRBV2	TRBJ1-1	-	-	TGTGCCAGCAGTGAAGCCGACGGAGGGGCGCGGGACACTGAAGCTTTCTTT	CASSEADGGARDTEAFF
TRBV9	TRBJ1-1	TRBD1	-	TGTGCCAGCAGCCCCAACAGGGGGAACACTGAAGCTTTCTTT	CASSPNRGNTEAFF
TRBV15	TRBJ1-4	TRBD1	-	TGTGCCACCAGCAGAGATCGACAGGGAGGAGGTGAAAAACTGTTTTTT	CATSRDRQGGGEKLFF
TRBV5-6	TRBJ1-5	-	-	TGTGCCAGCAGCTTGGTTGGTGATCAGCCCCAGCATTTT	CASSLVGDQPQHF
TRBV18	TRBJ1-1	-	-	TGTGCCAGCCGTAGGACAGAGGGCACTGAAGCTTTCTTT	CASRRTEGTEAFF
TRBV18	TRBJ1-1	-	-	TGTGCCAGCTCACGGGCGCAGGCGAACACTGAAGCTTTCTTT	CASSRAQANTEAFF
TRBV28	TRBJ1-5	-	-	TGTGCCAGCAGTTTATTCACAGATTATAGCAATCAGCCCCAGCATTTT	CASSLFTDYSNQPQHF
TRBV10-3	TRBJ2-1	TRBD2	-	TGTGCCATCAGTGAGTCGAATCGAGGCGGGGGTGGTGATGAGCAGTTCTTC	CAISESNRGGGGDEQFF
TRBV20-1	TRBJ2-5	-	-	TGCAGTGCTAGCGGGACGGAGACCCAGTACTTC	CSASGTETQYF
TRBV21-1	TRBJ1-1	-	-	TGTGCCAGCAGCAATCAACCTCTCGTAATCACTGAAGCTTTCTTT	CASSNQPLVITEAFF
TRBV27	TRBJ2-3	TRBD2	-	TGTGCCAGCAGTTTTGGAGCGGGGATCACAGATACGCAGTATTTT	CASSFGAGITDTQYF
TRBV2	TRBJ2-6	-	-	TGTGCCAGCTCCCTGGGGGGGACAGGGGCCAACGTCCTGACTTTC	CASSLGGTGANVLTF
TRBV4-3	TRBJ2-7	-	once	TGCGCCAGCAGCCAAGAGGCGGTTGTGGGGGAGCAGTACTTC	CASSQEAVVGEQYF
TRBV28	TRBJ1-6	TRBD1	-	TGTGCCAGCAGACTCGACAGGGGAGGGTACTCACCCCTCCACTTT	CASRLDRGGYSPLHF
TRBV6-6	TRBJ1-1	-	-	TGTGCCAGCAGTTACAGCGAGGGGCGCGAAGCTTTCTTT	CASSYSEGREAFF
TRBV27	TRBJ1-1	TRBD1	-	TGTGCCAGCAGACCGACAGGGTGGACTGAAGCTTTCTTT	CASRPTGWTEAFF
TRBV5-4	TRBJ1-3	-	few	TGTGCCAGCAGCTTGGAACGTGCTGGGTACATATATTTT	CASSLERAGYIYF
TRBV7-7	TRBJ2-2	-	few	TGTGCCAGCAGCTTAGCCCTTGGGAACGGTGGAGAGCTGTTTTTT	CASSLALGNGGELFF
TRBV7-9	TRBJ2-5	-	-	TGTGCCAGCAGCGCCGCCTGGGGAGTACAAGAGACCCAGTACTTC	CASSAAWGVQETQYF
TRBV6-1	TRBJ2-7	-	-	TGTGCCAGCAGTGAAGGGACGTCCTACGAGCAGTACTTC	CASSEGTSYEQYF
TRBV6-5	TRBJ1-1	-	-	TGTGCCAGCAGTTCCCCGACACACGGGAGGACTGAAGCTTTCTTT	CASSSPTHGRTEAFF
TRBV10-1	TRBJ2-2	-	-	TGCGCCAGCAGTGGACAGGCGAACACCGGGGAGCTGTTTTTT	CASSGQANTGELFF